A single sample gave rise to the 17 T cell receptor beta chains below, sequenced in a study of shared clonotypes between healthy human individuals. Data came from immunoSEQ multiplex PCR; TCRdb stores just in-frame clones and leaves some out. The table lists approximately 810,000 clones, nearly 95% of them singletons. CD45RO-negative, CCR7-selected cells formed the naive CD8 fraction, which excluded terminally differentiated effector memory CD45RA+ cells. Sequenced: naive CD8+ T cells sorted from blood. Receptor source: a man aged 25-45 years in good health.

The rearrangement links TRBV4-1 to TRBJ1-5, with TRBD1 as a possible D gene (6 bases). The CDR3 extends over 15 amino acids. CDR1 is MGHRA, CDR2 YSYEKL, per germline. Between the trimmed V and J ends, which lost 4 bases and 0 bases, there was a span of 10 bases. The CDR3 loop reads CASSLRGDSNQPQHF. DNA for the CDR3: TGCGCCAGCAGCCTCAGGGGAGATAGCAATCAGCCCCAGCATTTT.

The CDR3: CASSFLTSSTDTQYF. In DNA form, the CDR3 reads TGCGCCAGCAGCTTCTTAACCTCTAGCACAGATACGCAGTATTTT. This rearrangement joins TRBV5-1 to TRBJ2-3; D ambiguous. This CDR3 contains 15 residues. With 2 bases removed from V and 0 bases from J, the gap between germline ends came to 10 bases. The germline V gene has CDR1 SGHRS and CDR2 YFSETQ.

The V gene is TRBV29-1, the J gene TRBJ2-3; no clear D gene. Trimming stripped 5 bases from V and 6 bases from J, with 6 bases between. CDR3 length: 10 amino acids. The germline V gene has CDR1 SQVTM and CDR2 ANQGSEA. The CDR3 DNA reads TGCAGCGTTATCCTGGATACGCAGTATTTT. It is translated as CSVILDTQYF.

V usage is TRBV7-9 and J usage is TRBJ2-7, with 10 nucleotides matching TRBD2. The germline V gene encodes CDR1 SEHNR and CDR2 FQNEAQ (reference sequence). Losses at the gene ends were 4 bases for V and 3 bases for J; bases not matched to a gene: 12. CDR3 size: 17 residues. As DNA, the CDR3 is TGTGCCAGCAGCTCTTCCCTCAAAGCGGGAGGGGTCTACGAGCAGTACTTC. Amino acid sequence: CASSSSLKAGGVYEQYF. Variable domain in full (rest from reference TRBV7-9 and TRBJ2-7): DTGVSQNPRHKITKRGQNVTFRCDPISEHNRLYWYRQTLGQGPEFLTYFQNEAQLEKSRLLSDRFSAERPKGSFSTLEIQRTEQGDSAMYLCASSSSLKAGGVYEQYFGPGTRLTVT.

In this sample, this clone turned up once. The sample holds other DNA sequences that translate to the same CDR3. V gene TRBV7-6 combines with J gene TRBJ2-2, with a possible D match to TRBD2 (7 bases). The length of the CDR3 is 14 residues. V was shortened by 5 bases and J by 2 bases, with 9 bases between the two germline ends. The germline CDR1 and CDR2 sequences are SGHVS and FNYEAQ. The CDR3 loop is CASSRGANTGELFF. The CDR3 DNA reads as TGTGCCAGCAGCCGGGGGGCCAACACCGGGGAGCTGTTTTTT.

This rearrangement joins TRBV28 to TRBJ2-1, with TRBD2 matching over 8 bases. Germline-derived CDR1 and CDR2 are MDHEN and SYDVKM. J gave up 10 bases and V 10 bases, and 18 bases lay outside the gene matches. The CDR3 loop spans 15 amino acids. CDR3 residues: CATLGVSHGRVEQFF. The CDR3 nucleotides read TGTGCCACCTTGGGCGTTTCGCACGGGAGGGTCGAGCAGTTCTTC.

In DNA, the CDR3 is TGTGCCAGCAGGACCGGCATACAGGGGCAAGAGACCCAGTACTTC. It codes for CASRTGIQGQETQYF. The rearrangement joins TRBV7-9 to TRBJ2-5; 7 positions match TRBD1. Germline assignment: CDR1 SEHNR and CDR2 FQNEAQ (reference sequence). The CDR3 is 15 amino acids. The V and J ends lost 6 bases and 2 bases, in that order; junction bases with no gene match: 9.

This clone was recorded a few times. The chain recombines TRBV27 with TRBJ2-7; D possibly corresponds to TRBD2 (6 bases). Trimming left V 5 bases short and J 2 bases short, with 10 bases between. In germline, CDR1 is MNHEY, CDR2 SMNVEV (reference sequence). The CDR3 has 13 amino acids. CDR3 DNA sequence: TGTGCCAGCAGTAACGCGGGACCCTACGAGCAGTACTTC. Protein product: CASSNAGPYEQYF.

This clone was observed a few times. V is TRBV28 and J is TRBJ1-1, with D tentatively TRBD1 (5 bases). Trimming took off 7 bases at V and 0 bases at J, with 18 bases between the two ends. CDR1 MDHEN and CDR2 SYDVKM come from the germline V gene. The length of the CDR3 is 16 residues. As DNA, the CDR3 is TGTGCCAGCACTACCACCTCTGGGGACTTGAACACTGAAGCTTTCTTT. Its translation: CASTTTSGDLNTEAFF. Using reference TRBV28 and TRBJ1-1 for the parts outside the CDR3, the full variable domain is DVKVTQSSRYLVKRTGEKVFLECVQDMDHENMFWYRQDPGLGLRLIYFSYDVKMKEKGDIPEGYSVSREKKERFSLILESASTNQTSMYLCASTTTSGDLNTEAFFGQGTRLTVV.

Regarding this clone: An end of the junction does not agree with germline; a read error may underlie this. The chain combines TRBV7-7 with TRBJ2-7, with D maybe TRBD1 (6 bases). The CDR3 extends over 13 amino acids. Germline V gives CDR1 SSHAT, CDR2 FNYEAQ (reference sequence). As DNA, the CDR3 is TGTGCTAGCAGCTTACAACAGGGCGCCGAACAGTACTTC. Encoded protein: CASSLQQGAEQYF.

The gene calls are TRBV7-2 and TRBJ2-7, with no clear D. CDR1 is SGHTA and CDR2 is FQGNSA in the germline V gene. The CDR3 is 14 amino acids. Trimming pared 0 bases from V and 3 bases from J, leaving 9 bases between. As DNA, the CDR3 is TGTGCCAGCAGCTTAGCGCGGACGGGCTACGAGCAGTACTTC. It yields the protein CASSLARTGYEQYF.

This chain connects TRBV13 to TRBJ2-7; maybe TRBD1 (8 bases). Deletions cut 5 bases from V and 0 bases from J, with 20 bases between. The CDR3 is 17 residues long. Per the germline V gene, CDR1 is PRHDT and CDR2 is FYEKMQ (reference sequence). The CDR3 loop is CASSQRGGQAFSYEQYF. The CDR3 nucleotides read TGTGCCAGCAGCCAGAGGGGGGGACAGGCCTTCTCCTACGAGCAGTACTTC.

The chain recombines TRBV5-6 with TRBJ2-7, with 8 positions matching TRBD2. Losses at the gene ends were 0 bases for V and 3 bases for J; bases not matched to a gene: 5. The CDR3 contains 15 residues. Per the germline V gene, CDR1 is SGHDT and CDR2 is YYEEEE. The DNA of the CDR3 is TGTGCCAGCAGCTTGGGCCAGCGGGAGTTCTACGAGCAGTACTTC. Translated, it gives CASSLGQREFYEQYF.

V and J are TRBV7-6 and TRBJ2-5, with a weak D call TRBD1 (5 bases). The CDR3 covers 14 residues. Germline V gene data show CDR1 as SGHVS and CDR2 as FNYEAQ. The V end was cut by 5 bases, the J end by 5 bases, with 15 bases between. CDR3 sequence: CASSPEAGLETQYF. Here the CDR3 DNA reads TGTGCCAGCAGCCCAGAGGCAGGGCTGGAGACCCAGTACTTC.

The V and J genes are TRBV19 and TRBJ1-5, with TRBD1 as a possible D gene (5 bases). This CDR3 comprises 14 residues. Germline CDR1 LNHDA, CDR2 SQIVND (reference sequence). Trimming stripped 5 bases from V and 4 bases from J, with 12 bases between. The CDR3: CASSAEGANQPQHF. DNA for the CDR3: TGTGCCAGTAGTGCAGAAGGGGCGAATCAGCCCCAGCATTTT.

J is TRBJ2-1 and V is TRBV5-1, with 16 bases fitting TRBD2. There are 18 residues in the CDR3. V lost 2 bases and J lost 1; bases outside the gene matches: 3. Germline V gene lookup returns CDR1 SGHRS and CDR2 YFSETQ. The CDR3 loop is CASSLGTSGRASYNEQFF. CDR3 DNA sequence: TGCGCCAGCAGCTTAGGGACTAGCGGGAGGGCATCCTACAATGAGCAGTTCTTC.

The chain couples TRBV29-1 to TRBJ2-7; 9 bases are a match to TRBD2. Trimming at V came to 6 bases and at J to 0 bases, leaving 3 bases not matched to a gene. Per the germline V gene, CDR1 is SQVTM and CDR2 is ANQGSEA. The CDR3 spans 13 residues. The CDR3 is CSVLSGSSYEQYF. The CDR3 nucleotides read TGCAGCGTGCTTAGCGGGAGCTCCTACGAGCAGTACTTC.